The entry below gives a single T cell receptor beta chain sequence along with its context. Its antigen is still unknown. These data come from a study of CD4 T cells in relation to SARS-CoV-2 and coronaviruses. Study-level background: TCR beta CDR3s were sequenced after roughly nine-day antigen culture of PBMCs. Findings of the study overall: Compared with monoreactive clones, crossreactive clones showed significantly weaker SARS-CoV-2 expansion. Roughly 65% of donors had memory CD4+ clonotypes crossrecognizing SARS-CoV-2 and common cold coronavirus spike.

Assay used: immunoSEQ multiplex PCR; TCRdb lists only in-frame clones, some missing. The data show 20,000 to 25,000 clones, about 75% seen once. CD4+ T cells from unexposed donors were obtained before the COVID-19 pandemic (2011-2018). Isolation of CD4+ T cells took place after approximately 10 days in culture. As cell numbers allowed, unexposed-donor CD4+ T cells faced SARS-CoV-2 S/N and four cold-coronavirus spikes. The sequencing sample was made of CD4+ T cells from PBMCs, cultured in vitro. The TCR originated in a human donor in good health.

CDR3 nucleotides: TGTGCCAGTAGTGTTGGACTTATGAACACTGAAGCTTTCTTT. The encoded protein is CASSVGLMNTEAFF. This chain joins TRBV19 and TRBJ1-1; unclear D gene. Germline loops: CDR1 LNHDA, CDR2 SQIVND (reference sequence). The CDR3 has 14 residues. The V end lost 5 bases, the J end lost 0 bases, and 10 bases lay between the germline ends. The full variable domain, completed using reference TRBV19 and TRBJ1-1, is DGGITQSPKYLFRKEGQNVTLSCEQNLNHDAMYWYRQDPGQGLRLIYYSQIVNDFQKGDIAEGYSVSREKKESFPLTVTSAQKNPTAFYLCASSVGLMNTEAFFGQGTRLTVV.